The 4 T cell receptor beta chains in this list originate from one sample, sequenced in a study of T cells in pancreatic ductal adenocarcinoma. No neoadjuvant therapy was given to the selected pancreatic ductal adenocarcinoma patients before their surgery. Data came from immunoSEQ multiplex PCR; TCRdb stores just in-frame clones and leaves some out. This sample has 97,000 or so clones, with 90% to 95% found just once. The sample taken for sequencing was PBMCs. The receptors were sampled from a human donor with pancreatic ductal adenocarcinoma.

The rearrangement links TRBV2 to TRBJ2-1, with 9 bases matching TRBD2. Per the germline V gene, CDR1 is SNHLY and CDR2 is FYNNEI. Trimming removed 6 bases from V and 5 bases from J; junction bases left unmatched: 8. CDR3 length: 15 residues. This chain's CDR3 is CASRTGTSRNNEQFF. Here the CDR3 DNA reads TGTGCCAGCAGAACCGGGACTAGCCGCAACAATGAGCAGTTCTTC.

V and J are TRBV5-4 and TRBJ2-1, with 11 positions matching TRBD1. The V gene's germline CDR1 is SGHNT and CDR2 YYREEE (reference sequence). The CDR3 has 17 amino acids. Trimming at V came to 4 bases and at J to 0 bases, leaving 6 bases not matched to a gene. CDR3 region: CASSPRTGGYSYNEQFF. The CDR3 bases are TGTGCCAGCAGCCCCCGGACAGGGGGCTACTCCTACAATGAGCAGTTCTTC.

The chain uses TRBV11-3 and TRBJ2-5, with D maybe TRBD2 (5 bases). The V end was cut by 5 bases, the J end by 2 bases, with 18 bases between. CDR1 and CDR2 from the germline V gene are SGHNT and YENEEA. The CDR3 sequence is 16 residues long. The CDR3 reads CASSPGFGEGQETQYF. In nucleotides, the CDR3 is TGTGCCAGCAGCCCGGGGTTTGGGGAAGGACAAGAGACCCAGTACTTC.

This CDR3 is CATSRAATSSYEQYF. CDR3 DNA sequence: TGTGCCACCAGCAGGGCCGCGACTAGCAGCTACGAGCAGTACTTC. V and J are TRBV15 and TRBJ2-7; 7 nucleotides match TRBD2. Germline V gene lookup returns CDR1 LNHNV and CDR2 YYDKDF (reference sequence). This CDR3 is built from 15 residues. With V trimmed by 3 bases and J by 3 bases, 8 bases remained unmatched.